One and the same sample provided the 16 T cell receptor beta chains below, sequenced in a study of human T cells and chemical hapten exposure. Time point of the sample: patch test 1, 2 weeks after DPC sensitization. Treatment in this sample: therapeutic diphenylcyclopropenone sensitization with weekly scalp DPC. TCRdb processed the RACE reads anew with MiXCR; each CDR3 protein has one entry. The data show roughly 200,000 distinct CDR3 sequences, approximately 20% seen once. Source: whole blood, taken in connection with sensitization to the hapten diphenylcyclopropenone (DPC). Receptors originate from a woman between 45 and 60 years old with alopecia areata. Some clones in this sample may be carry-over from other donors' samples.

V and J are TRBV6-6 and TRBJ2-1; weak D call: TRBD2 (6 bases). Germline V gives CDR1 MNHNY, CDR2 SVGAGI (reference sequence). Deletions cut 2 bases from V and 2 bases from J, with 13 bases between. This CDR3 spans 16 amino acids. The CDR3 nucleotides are TGTGCCAGCAGTTACGAAAGACAGCGGGCCTACAATGAGCAGTTCTTC. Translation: CASSYERQRAYNEQFF.

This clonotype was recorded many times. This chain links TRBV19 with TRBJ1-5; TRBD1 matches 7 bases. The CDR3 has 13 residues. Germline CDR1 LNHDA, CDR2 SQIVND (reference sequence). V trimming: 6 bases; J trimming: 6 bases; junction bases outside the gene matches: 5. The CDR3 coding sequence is TGTGCCAGTAGAGGAGGGGGCCCTCAGCCCCAGCATTTT. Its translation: CASRGGGPQPQHF. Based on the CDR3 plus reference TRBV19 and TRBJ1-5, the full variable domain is DGGITQSPKYLFRKEGQNVTLSCEQNLNHDAMYWYRQDPGQGLRLIYYSQIVNDFQKGDIAEGYSVSREKKESFPLTVTSAQKNPTAFYLCASRGGGPQPQHFGDGTRLSIL.

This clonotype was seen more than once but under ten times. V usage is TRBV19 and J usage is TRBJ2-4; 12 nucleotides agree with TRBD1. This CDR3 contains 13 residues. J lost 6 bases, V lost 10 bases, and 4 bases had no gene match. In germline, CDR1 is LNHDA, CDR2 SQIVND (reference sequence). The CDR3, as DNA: TGTGCCACCCGGGGACAGGGGGCAAACATTCAGTACTTC. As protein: CATRGQGANIQYF.

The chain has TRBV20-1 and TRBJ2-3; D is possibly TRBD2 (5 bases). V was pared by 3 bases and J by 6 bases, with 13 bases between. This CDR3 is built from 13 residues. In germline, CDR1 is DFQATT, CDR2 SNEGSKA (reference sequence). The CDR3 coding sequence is TGCAGTGCTAGCTCGGCGGGCAGGGATACGCAGTATTTT. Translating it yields CSASSAGRDTQYF.

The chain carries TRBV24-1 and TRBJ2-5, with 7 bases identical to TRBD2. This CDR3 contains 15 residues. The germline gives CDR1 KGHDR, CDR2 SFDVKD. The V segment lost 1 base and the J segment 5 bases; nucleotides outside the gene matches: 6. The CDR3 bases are TGTGCCACCAGTGATTTCGGGGGGAGTTGGGAGACCCAGTACTTC. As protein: CATSDFGGSWETQYF.

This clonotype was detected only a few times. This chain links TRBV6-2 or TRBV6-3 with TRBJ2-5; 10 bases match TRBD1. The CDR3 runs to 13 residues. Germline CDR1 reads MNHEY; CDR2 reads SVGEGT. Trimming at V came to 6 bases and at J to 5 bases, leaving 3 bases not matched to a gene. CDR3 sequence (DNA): TGTGCCAGCAGACAGACAGGGGGCGAGACCCAGTACTTC. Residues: CASRQTGGETQYF.

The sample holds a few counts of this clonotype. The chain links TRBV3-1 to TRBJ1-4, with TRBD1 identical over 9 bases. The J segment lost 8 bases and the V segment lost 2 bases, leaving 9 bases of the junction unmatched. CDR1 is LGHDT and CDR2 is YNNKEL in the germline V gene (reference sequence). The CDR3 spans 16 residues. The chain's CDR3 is CASSQTSGQGREKLFF. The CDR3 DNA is TGTGCCAGCAGCCAAACTTCAGGACAGGGGAGAGAAAAACTGTTTTTT.

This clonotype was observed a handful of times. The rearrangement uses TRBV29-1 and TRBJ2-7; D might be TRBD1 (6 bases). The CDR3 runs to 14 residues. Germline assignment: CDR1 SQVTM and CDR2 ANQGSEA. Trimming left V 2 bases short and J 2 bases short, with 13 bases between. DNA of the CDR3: TGCAGCGTTGAAAACCCGGGACACCCCTACGAGCAGTACTTC. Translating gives CSVENPGHPYEQYF.

The CDR3 region is CSARNGGGEQFF. CDR3 bases: TGCAGTGCTAGAAATGGCGGAGGTGAGCAGTTCTTC. The chain recombines TRBV20-1 with TRBJ2-1, with TRBD2 as a possible D gene (5 bases). This CDR3 has 12 amino acids. The V end was cut by 2 bases, the J end by 9 bases, with 11 bases between. Germline V gives CDR1 DFQATT, CDR2 SNEGSKA (reference sequence).

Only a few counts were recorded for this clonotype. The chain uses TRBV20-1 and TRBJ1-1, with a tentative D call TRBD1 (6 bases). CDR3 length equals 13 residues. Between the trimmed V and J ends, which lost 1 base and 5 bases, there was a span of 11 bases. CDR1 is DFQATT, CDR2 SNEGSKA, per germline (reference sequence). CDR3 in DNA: TGCAGTGCTAGAGCCAGGGGAGAGACTGAAGCTTTCTTT. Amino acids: CSARARGETEAFF.

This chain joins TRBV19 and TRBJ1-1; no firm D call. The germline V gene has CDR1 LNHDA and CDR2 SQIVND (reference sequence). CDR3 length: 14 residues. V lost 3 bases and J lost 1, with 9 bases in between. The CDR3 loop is CASSMNSRNTEAFF. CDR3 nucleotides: TGTGCCAGTAGTATGAACAGTAGGAACACTGAAGCTTTCTTT.

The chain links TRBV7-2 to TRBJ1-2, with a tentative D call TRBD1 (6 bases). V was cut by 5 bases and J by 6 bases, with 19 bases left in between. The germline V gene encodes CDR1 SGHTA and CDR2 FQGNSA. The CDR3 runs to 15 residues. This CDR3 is CASSPRGGAKNGYTF. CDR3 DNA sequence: TGTGCCAGCAGCCCTAGGGGGGGGGCTAAGAATGGCTACACCTTC.

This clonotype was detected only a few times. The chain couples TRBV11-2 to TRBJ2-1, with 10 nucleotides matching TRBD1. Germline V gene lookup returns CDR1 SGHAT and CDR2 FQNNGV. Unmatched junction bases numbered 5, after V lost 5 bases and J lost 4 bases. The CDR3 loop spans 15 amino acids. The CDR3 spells CASSPGQGLYNEQFF. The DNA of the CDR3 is TGTGCCAGCAGCCCGGGACAGGGGCTGTACAATGAGCAGTTCTTC.

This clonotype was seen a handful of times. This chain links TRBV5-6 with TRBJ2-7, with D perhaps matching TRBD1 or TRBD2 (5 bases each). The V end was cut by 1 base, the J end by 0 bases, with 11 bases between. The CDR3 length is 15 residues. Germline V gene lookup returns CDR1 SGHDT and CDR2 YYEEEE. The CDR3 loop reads CASSLRDQLSYEQYF. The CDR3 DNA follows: TGTGCCAGCAGCTTGAGGGACCAACTCTCCTACGAGCAGTACTTC. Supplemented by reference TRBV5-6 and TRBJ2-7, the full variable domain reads DAGVTQSPTHLIKTRGQQVTLRCSPKSGHDTVSWYQQALGQGPQFIFQYYEEEERQRGNFPDRFSGHQFPNYSSELNVNALLLGDSALYLCASSLRDQLSYEQYFGPGTRLTVT.

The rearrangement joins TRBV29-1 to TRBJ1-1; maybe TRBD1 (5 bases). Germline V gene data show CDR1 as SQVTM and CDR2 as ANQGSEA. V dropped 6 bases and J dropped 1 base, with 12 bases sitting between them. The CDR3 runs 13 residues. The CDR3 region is CSVLGLSNTEAFF. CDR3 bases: TGCAGCGTACTGGGACTCTCGAACACTGAAGCTTTCTTT.

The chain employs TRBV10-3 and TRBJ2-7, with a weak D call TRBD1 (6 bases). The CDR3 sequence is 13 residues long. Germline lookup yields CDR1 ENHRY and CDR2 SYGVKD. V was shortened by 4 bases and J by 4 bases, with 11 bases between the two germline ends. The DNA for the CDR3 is TGTGCCATCAGTGTCCAGGGGTTTTACGAGCAGTACTTC. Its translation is CAISVQGFYEQYF.